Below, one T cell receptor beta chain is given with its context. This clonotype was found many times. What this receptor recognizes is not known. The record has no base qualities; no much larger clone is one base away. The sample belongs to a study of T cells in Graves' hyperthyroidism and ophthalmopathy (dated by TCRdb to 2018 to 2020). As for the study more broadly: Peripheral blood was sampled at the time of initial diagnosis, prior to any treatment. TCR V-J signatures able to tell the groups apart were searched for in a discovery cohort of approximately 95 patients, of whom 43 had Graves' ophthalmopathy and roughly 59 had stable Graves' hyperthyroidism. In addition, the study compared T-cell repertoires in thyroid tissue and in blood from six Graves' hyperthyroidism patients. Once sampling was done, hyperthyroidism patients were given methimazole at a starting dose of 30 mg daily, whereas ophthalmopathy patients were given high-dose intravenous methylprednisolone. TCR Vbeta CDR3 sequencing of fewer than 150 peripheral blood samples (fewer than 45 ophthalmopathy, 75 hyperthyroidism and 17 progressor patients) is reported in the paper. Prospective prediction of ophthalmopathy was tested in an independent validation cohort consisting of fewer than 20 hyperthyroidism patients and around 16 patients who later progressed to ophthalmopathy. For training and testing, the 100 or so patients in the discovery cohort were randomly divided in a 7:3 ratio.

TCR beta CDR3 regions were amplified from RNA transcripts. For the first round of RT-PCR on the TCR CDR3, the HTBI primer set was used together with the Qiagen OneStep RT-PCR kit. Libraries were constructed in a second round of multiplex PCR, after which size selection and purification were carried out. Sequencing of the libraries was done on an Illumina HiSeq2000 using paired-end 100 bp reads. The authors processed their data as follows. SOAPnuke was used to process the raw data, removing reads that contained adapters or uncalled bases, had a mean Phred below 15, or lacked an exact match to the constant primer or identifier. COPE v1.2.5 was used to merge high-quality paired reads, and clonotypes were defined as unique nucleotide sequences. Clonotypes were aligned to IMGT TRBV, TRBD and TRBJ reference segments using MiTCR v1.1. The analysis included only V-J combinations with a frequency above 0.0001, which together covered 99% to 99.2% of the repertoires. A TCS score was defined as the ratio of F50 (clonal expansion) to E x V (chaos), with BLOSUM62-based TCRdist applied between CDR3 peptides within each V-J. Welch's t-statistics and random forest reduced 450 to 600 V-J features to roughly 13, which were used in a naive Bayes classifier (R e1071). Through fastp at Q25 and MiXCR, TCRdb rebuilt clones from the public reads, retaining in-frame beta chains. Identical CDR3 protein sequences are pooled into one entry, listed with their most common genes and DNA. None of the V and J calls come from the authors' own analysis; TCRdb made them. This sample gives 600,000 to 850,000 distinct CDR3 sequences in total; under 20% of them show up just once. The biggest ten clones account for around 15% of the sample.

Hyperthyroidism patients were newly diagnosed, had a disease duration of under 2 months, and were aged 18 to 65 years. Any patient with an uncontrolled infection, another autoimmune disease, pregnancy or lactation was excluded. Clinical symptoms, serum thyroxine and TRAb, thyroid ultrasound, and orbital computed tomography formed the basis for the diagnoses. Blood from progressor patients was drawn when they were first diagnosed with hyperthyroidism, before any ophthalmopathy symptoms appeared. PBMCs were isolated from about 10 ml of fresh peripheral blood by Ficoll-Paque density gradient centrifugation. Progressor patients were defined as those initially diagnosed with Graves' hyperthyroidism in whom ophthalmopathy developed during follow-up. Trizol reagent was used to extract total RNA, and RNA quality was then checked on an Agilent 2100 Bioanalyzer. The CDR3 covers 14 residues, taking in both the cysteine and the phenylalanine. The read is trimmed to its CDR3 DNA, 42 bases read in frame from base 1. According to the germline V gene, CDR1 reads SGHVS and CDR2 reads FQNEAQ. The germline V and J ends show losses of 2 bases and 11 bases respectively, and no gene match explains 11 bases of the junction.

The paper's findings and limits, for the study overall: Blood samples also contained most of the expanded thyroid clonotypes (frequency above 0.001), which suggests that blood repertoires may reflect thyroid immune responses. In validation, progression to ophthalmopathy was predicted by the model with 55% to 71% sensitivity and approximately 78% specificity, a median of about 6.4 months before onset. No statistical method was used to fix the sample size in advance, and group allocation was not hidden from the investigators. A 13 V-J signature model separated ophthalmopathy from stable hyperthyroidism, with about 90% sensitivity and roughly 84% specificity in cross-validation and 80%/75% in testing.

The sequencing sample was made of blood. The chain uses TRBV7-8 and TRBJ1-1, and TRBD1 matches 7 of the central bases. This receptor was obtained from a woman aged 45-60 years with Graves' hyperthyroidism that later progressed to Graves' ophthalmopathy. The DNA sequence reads TGTGCCAGCAGCTTAATGAACAGGGGTTGGAGGGCTTTCTTT. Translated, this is CASSLMNRGWRAFF.